These 24 T cell receptor beta chains were sequenced from one sample in a study of CXCR3-negative and CXCR3-positive naive CD8 T cells. Which antigens these TCRs recognize remains unknown. It was by 5' RACE with UMI labels that the TRB cDNA libraries were prepared. TCRdb reanalyzed the 5' RACE reads and collapses them to one entry per CDR3 protein, without DNA. The listing contains 150,000 to 180,000 distinct CDR3 sequences. Study-wide results and caveats: CXCR3-positive naive cells carried more hydrophobic TRB CDR3s than CXCR3-negative ones.

Sample: naive CXCR3+ CD8+ T cells from blood. Specified subset: CD45RO-CCR7+CD27+CD95- naive CD8+ T cells expressing CXCR3 (TNR3+). These receptors originate from a human donor in good health. Some clones in this sample may be carry-over from other donors' samples.

V usage is TRBV29-1 and J usage is TRBJ1-3; TCRdb reports TRBD1, a call that lacks DNA to check it against. The germline V gene encodes CDR1 SQVTM and CDR2 ANQGSEA. The CDR3 sequence is 13 residues long. CDR3 protein: CSVWDLSGNTIYF. Supplemented by reference TRBV29-1 and TRBJ1-3, the full variable domain reads SAVISQKPSRDICQRGTSLTIQCQVDSQVTMMFWYRQQPGQSLTLIATANQGSEATYESGFVIDKFPISRPNLTFSTLTVSNMSPEDSSIYLCSVWDLSGNTIYFGEGSWLTVV.

V usage is TRBV27 and J usage is TRBJ2-2; the TCRdb D gene call, TRBD2, has no DNA to confirm it. The CDR3 spans 14 residues. Germline V gene data show CDR1 as MNHEY and CDR2 as SMNVEV (reference sequence). CDR3 sequence reads: CASSSRQGTGELFF.

The V gene is TRBV29-1, the J gene TRBJ1-5; TCRdb picks TRBD1, but there is no DNA to check that call. Germline assignment: CDR1 SQVTM and CDR2 ANQGSEA. The CDR3 runs 14 residues. The chain's CDR3 is CSVDSGQGGQPQHF. Using reference TRBV29-1 and TRBJ1-5 for the parts outside the CDR3, the full variable domain is SAVISQKPSRDICQRGTSLTIQCQVDSQVTMMFWYRQQPGQSLTLIATANQGSEATYESGFVIDKFPISRPNLTFSTLTVSNMSPEDSSIYLCSVDSGQGGQPQHFGDGTRLSIL.

The chain has TRBV20-1 and TRBJ1-5; there is no DNA to check the TCRdb D call of TRBD1. Germline CDR1 and CDR2: DFQATT and SNEGSKA (reference sequence). The CDR3 extends over 15 amino acids. The CDR3 sequence: CSAIYQGSWDQPQHF.

The V call is TRBV28, the J call TRBJ2-7. The germline gives CDR1 MDHEN, CDR2 SYDVKM. The CDR3 has 13 amino acids. CDR3 sequence: CASSYRAGWEQYF.

The chain recombines TRBV12-3 or TRBV12-4 with TRBJ1-1; no DNA is available, so the TRBD1 call from TCRdb remains unchecked. This CDR3 is 14 amino acids long. The CDR3 protein is CASSLGGGLTEAFF.

The chain joins TRBV13 to TRBJ2-7; without DNA, the TCRdb call of TRBD1 cannot be checked. There are 15 residues in the CDR3. The germline V gene encodes CDR1 PRHDT and CDR2 FYEKMQ (reference sequence). The CDR3 region is CASSFGGARSYEQYF.

This chain joins TRBV21-1 and TRBJ1-1. TRBV21-1 is recorded as a pseudogene. CDR3 size: 12 residues. This CDR3 is CATCMEGTEAFF.

The chain couples TRBV11-3 to TRBJ1-1; TCRdb calls TRBD1, which cannot be checked without DNA. Germline loops: CDR1 SGHNT, CDR2 YENEEA. This CDR3 region has 13 residues. CDR3 sequence: CASSGSGGPGAFF. The full variable domain, its missing parts supplied by reference TRBV11-3 and TRBJ1-1, is EAGVVQSPRYKIIEKKQPVAFWCNPISGHNTLYWYLQNLGQGPELLIRYENEEAVDDSQLPKDRFSAERLKGVDSTLKIQPAELGDSAVYLCASSGSGGPGAFFGQGTRLTVV.

The chain employs TRBV27 and TRBJ2-1. Germline CDR1 reads MNHEY; CDR2 reads SMNVEV (reference sequence). The CDR3 consists of 14 residues. CDR3 amino acids: CASSPRLLFYEQFF.

The genes are TRBV27 and TRBJ1-1; TCRdb reports TRBD1, a call that lacks DNA to check it against. The CDR3 runs 14 residues. The germline gives CDR1 MNHEY, CDR2 SMNVEV (reference sequence). The CDR3 sequence is CASRPQGGSTEAFF.

The chain uses TRBV12-3 or TRBV12-4 and TRBJ2-5. The CDR3 is made up of 11 amino acids. The CDR3 loop is CASSLDGGVYF.

J is TRBJ2-3 and V is TRBV20-1; the TCRdb D gene call, TRBD2, has no DNA to confirm it. CDR3 length equals 22 residues. Germline V gene data show CDR1 as DFQATT and CDR2 as SNEGSKA (reference sequence). CDR3 sequence reads: CSARDLTSGEGASGGAVNTQHF.

J is TRBJ1-5 and V is TRBV28; TCRdb selects TRBD1, and the lack of DNA leaves this call unchecked. Germline V CDR1 and CDR2: MDHEN, SYDVKM. This CDR3 comprises 17 residues. The CDR3 spells CASSFTGLGYSNQPQHF.

The chain recombines TRBV6-5 with TRBJ1-2; TCRdb proposes TRBD1, but this gene call is untestable without DNA. CDR3 size: 15 residues. The V gene's germline CDR1 is MNHEY and CDR2 SVGAGI. The CDR3 sequence: CASSTQGTFPYGYTF.

The chain has TRBV9 and TRBJ2-1; TCRdb gives TRBD1 as the D gene, but with no DNA this cannot be confirmed. This CDR3 region has 12 residues. Looked up from germline, CDR1 is SGDLS and CDR2 is YYNGEE. The CDR3 region is CASSSRHNEQFF.

The genes are TRBV5-4 and TRBJ2-5; the D gene TCRdb calls, TRBD1, cannot be checked with no DNA. Germline CDR1 reads SGHNT; CDR2 reads YYREEE (reference sequence). This CDR3 is built from 14 residues. The CDR3 protein is CASSLRLPGETQYF.

The CDR3 loop reads CASGPNLGDRRPYEQYF. V is TRBV6-1 and J is TRBJ2-7; TCRdb's assignment of TRBD1 cannot be checked, as there is no DNA. The CDR3 loop spans 17 amino acids. The germline gives CDR1 MNHNS, CDR2 SASEGT.

The chain uses TRBV7-9 and TRBJ2-2. The CDR3 spans 13 residues. CDR1 is SEHNR and CDR2 is FQNEAQ in the germline V gene (reference sequence). The CDR3 is CASEILNTGELFF.

The chain carries TRBV15 and TRBJ1-2. This CDR3 spans 15 amino acids. From germline, CDR1 is LNHNV and CDR2 YYDKDF (reference sequence). CDR3 in amino acids: CATSRDGEFNYGYTF.

The rearrangement links TRBV29-1 to TRBJ2-7; TCRdb proposes TRBD1, but this gene call is untestable without DNA. CDR1 and CDR2 (germline): SQVTM, ANQGSEA. CDR3 length equals 13 residues. CDR3 in amino acids: CSAGGMGQYEQYF.

This rearrangement joins TRBV10-3 to TRBJ1-6; TCRdb selects TRBD1, and the lack of DNA leaves this call unchecked. Per germline, CDR1 ENHRY and CDR2 SYGVKD. The CDR3 is 20 amino acids. This CDR3 is CAISEAIGTVISSYNSPLHF.

CDR3 in amino acids: CASSSRDGLRQPQHF. The chain uses TRBV5-8 and TRBJ1-5. CDR1 SGHTS and CDR2 YDEGEE come from the germline V gene. The CDR3 sequence is 15 residues long.

The chain employs TRBV9 and TRBJ2-7; TCRdb's D call of TRBD1 is untestable without DNA. The length of the CDR3 is 14 residues. Germline V lookup: CDR1 SGDLS, CDR2 YYNGEE. The CDR3 reads CASSVEDSGGEQYF. Based on the CDR3 plus reference TRBV9 and TRBJ2-7, the full variable domain is DSGVTQTPKHLITATGQRVTLRCSPRSGDLSVYWYQQSLDQGLQFLIQYYNGEERAKGNILERFSAQQFPDLHSELNLSSLELGDSALYFCASSVEDSGGEQYFGPGTRLTVT.